A selection of T cell receptor beta chains follows, all from one sample in a study of blood T cell repertoires in COVID-19. This table comes from immunoSEQ multiplex PCR, and its TCRdb copy is limited to in-frame clones, with some not included. The table includes fewer than 200,000 clones, about 80% detected once. The source material was PBMCs or T cells enriched from blood (not recorded which). Every receptor here comes from a woman aged 60 to 75 with acute COVID-19. CDR3s include the opening cysteine and the closing phenylalanine or tryptophan. The order of the fields is clone size, D gene, V gene, J gene, CDR3 DNA, CDR3 protein. The D gene is left open where the match is weak. Expanded clones get a size class; other rows say once, few or many, or leave the size out.

>.|TRBD1|TRBV4-1|TRBJ1-2
TGCGCCAGCAGCCTCCCCCGTCCAGGGGGTGGGGGCTACACCTTC
CASSLPRPGGGGYTF
>.|TRBD1|TRBV15|TRBJ1-1
TGTGCCACCAGCAGAGGACAGGGGGGAAACACTGAAGCTTTCTTT
CATSRGQGGNTEAFF
>.|TRBD2|TRBV5-8|TRBJ2-7
TGTGCCAGCAGCCCCCTCCCCGGACTAGGTAAATACGAGCAGTACTTC
CASSPLPGLGKYEQYF
>.|.|TRBV12-3/TRBV12-4|TRBJ1-2
TGTGCCAGCAGCGCCGGAGGTGGCTACACCTTC
CASSAGGGYTF
>.|TRBD1|TRBV7-9|TRBJ1-3
TGTGCCACCCCCTCGGGACAGGGGACGCCTGGAAACACCATATATTTT
CATPSGQGTPGNTIYF
>once|TRBD2|TRBV7-9|TRBJ2-3
TGTGCCAGCAGCCGACTAGCGGGTCTGGATACGCAGTATTTT
CASSRLAGLDTQYF
>.|TRBD1|TRBV19|TRBJ1-5
TGTGCCAGTAGATCAGGGGGCTCGGAATTTATGGGCAATCAGCCCCAGCATTTT
CASRSGGSEFMGNQPQHF
>.|.|TRBV4-1|TRBJ1-2
TGCGCCAGCAGCCAAGGGGGCGGCTACACCTTC
CASSQGGGYTF
>.|TRBD1|TRBV24-1|TRBJ2-5
TGTGCCACCAGTGATGCCTCCGGGACAGGGGCGGGAGAGACCCAGTACTTC
CATSDASGTGAGETQYF
>.|.|TRBV5-1|TRBJ1-1
TGCGCCAGCAGCTTCTTAGGGGGACCGCGCATGAACACTGAAGCTTTCTTT
CASSFLGGPRMNTEAFF
>.|TRBD2|TRBV7-2|TRBJ2-1
TGTGCCAGCAGCCCCGGGGGGATTATAAATGAGCAGTTCTTC
CASSPGGIINEQFF
>once|TRBD2|TRBV7-6|TRBJ2-2
TGTGCCAGCAGCCCCGGGACTAGAAGGACCGGGGAGCTGTTTTTT
CASSPGTRRTGELFF
>.|TRBD2|TRBV20-1|TRBJ2-7
TGCAGTGCTAGTATCCCGAGCGGGAGTTTCTACGAGCAGTACTTC
CSASIPSGSFYEQYF
>.|TRBD1|TRBV3-1/TRBV3-2|TRBJ1-2
TGTGCCAGCAGCCAAGGGACAGGGATTTATGGCTACACCTTC
CASSQGTGIYGYTF
>.|.|TRBV11-3|TRBJ2-5
TGTGCCAGCAGCTTAGGGCCGGGAGAGACCCAGTACTTC
CASSLGPGETQYF
>.|TRBD1|TRBV4-3|TRBJ2-3
TGCGCCAGCAGCCAACGGGACAGGGCTGGAGATACGCAGTATTTT
CASSQRDRAGDTQYF
>.|TRBD1|TRBV2|TRBJ2-6
TGTGCCAGCAGTACCACAGGGGGAATGGGGGCCAACGTCCTGACTTTC
CASSTTGGMGANVLTF
>once|.|TRBV4-2|TRBJ1-1
TGTGCCAGCAGCCAAGAGGCGGCAGTGAACACTGAAGCTTTCTTT
CASSQEAAVNTEAFF
>.|.|TRBV24-1|TRBJ2-3
TGTGCCACCAGTGATGCGCCTATTGTTGAAACGCAGTATTTT
CATSDAPIVETQYF
>.|.|TRBV19|TRBJ1-3
TGTGCCAGTAGCCATAAGGGGATCTCTGGAAACACCATATATTTT
CASSHKGISGNTIYF
>.|TRBD2|TRBV19|TRBJ2-7
TGTGCCAGTAGTATTGGGAGGGCCCTCTCCTACGAGCAGTACTTC
CASSIGRALSYEQYF
>.|.|TRBV6-2/TRBV6-3|TRBJ2-5
TGTGCCAGCAGTCCCCGTAGCAGAGAGACCCAGTACTTC
CASSPRSRETQYF
>.|.|TRBV10-3|TRBJ1-1
TGTGCCATCAGCCGCCCAGGCACTGAAGCTTTCTTT
CAISRPGTEAFF
>.|.|TRBV5-6|TRBJ1-2
TGTGCCAGCAGCTTGGGCAGGCTTAACTATGGCTACACCTTC
CASSLGRLNYGYTF
>once|.|TRBV24-1|TRBJ2-6
TGTGCCACCAGCGGGTCTGGGGCCAACGTCCTGACTTTC
CATSGSGANVLTF
>.|.|TRBV7-2|TRBJ2-1
TGTGCCAGCAGCTTATTGAGTTCCCTTAAGAATGAGCAGTTCTTC
CASSLLSSLKNEQFF
>few|TRBD1|TRBV6-5|TRBJ1-5
TGTGCCAGCTCCGGGACAGGTGAAAATCAGCCCCAGCATTTT
CASSGTGENQPQHF
>.|.|TRBV11-3|TRBJ2-5
TGTGCCAGTTCTAAGAGTGGAGAGACCCAGTACTTC
CASSKSGETQYF